This section outlines one TCR beta chain sequence together with its context. Its target is unknown. TCRdb reanalysed the RT-PCR reads using MiXCR and keeps one entry per CDR3 protein. Among a few hundred thousand distinct CDR3 sequences listed, roughly 22% were seen once. Germline V lookup: CDR1 SEHNR, CDR2 FQNEAQ (reference sequence). The V gene lost 0 bases and the J gene lost 4 bases, with 19 bases spanning the gap. The CDR3 length is 17 residues. This sample was taken from a study of response to subunit inactivated influenza vaccine. Whole-study findings and limits: Authors proposed each seasonal influenza vaccination draws in few new T cells.

The chain couples TRBV7-9 to TRBJ2-7; D tentatively reads TRBD1 or TRBD2 (5 bases each). This clonotype was sampled from a man between 50 and 69 years old who received an inactivated influenza vaccine. Here the sequenced sample was PBMCs from blood, taken about 20 months after vaccination. The CDR3: CASSLAGRTEKIYEQYF. DNA for the CDR3: TGTGCCAGCAGCTTAGCGGGACGGACTGAGAAGATTTACGAGCAGTACTTC.